The sequence of this T cell receptor (beta chain) was determined in a study of T cell responses to AZD1222 COVID-19 vaccine. Overall study results and limits: Nearly half of spike-specific TCRs reportedly target unmutated variant regions. White British people made up most donors, females outnumbered males, and clonal diversity was possibly underestimated. Baseline antibody screening turned up just a handful of seropositive AZD1222 recipients.

The method was immunoSEQ multiplex PCR; TCRdb's version includes in-frame clones alone and lacks a portion of them. The sample has tens of thousands of clones, approximately 90% seen once. Deletions cut 2 bases from V and 2 bases from J, with 6 bases between. This CDR3 spans 13 amino acids. Looked up from germline, CDR1 is MRHNA and CDR2 is SNTAGT. Remarks on this clone: Its antigen is not identified.

This TCR was recovered from an adult in good health. The V and J genes are TRBV6-4 and TRBJ1-2; D is undetermined. This material consisted of peripheral blood, taken on day 0 of MenACWY control vaccination. The CDR3 DNA is TGTGCCAGCAGTGACGCGGGGAACTATGGCTACACCTTC. It yields the protein CASSDAGNYGYTF.